The TCR beta chain described here comes from a study of T cells expressing NK-cell markers. For each CDR3 protein, TCRdb gives one entry from its re-call of the 5' RACE reads, without DNA. The sample table includes some 390,000 distinct CDR3 sequences. The CDR3 has 13 amino acids. From germline, CDR1 is SGHNT and CDR2 YENEEA. V and J are TRBV11-3 and TRBJ2-2; TCRdb gives TRBD1 as the D gene, but with no DNA this cannot be confirmed. The sample consisted of blood T cells: a sorted CD56 or NKG2C T cell subset, CD4+ or CD8+ T cells, or bulk PBMC T cells (not recorded which). The source of this sequence is a woman aged 50 to 65 in good health. The CDR3 spells CASLAQVAGELFF.